The rows below give T cell receptor beta chains drawn from one sample of a study of beta chain features in type 1 diabetes. Some clones are missing from TCRdb's copy, which holds only in-frame ones; the method was immunoSEQ multiplex PCR. The table includes around 160,000 clones, approximately 9% detected once. The sample was central memory CD4+ T cells from blood. Every receptor here comes from a woman aged 18-29 years with type 1 diabetes. Each CDR3 is given with its conserved first and last residue. The D gene is left open where the match is weak. Clone sizes are given selectively: once, few, many, or a class where the clone is expanded.

d_gene | j_gene | v_gene | abundance | CDR3aa | CDR3nt
TRBD2 | TRBJ2-7 | TRBV11-2 | few | CASSHGTSGSAYEQYF | TGTGCCAGCAGCCACGGGACTAGCGGGAGCGCCTACGAGCAGTACTTC
. | TRBJ2-7 | TRBV18 | . | CASSLGQNYEQYF | TGTGCCAGCTCACTTGGACAGAACTACGAGCAGTACTTC
. | TRBJ1-5 | TRBV28 | . | CASSFEAGDQPQHF | TGTGCCAGCAGTTTCGAGGCCGGAGATCAGCCCCAGCATTTT
. | TRBJ2-1 | TRBV18 | . | CASSPPSTGSHNEQFF | TGTGCCAGCTCACCACCTTCGACAGGATCCCACAATGAGCAGTTCTTC
TRBD1 | TRBJ2-7 | TRBV7-6 | . | CASSLGGQGYEQYF | TGTGCCAGCAGCTTGGGGGGACAGGGCTACGAGCAGTACTTC
TRBD1 | TRBJ1-2 | TRBV7-2 | . | CASSLGEAGTANIYGYTF | TGTGCCAGCAGCTTAGGAGAAGCCGGGACAGCGAACATTTATGGCTACACCTTC
. | TRBJ1-3 | TRBV30 | . | CAWSGGSSNTIYF | TGTGCCTGGAGTGGGGGCAGCTCAAACACCATATATTTT
. | TRBJ2-5 | TRBV14 | . | CASSHRPTRGLRETQYF | TGTGCCAGCAGCCACCGCCCTACGAGGGGGTTGAGGGAGACCCAGTACTTC
TRBD1 | TRBJ1-5 | TRBV27 | . | CASQNRGQPQHF | TGTGCCAGCCAGAACAGGGGGCAGCCCCAGCATTTT
. | TRBJ1-1 | TRBV11-3 | few | CASSLRIDTEAFF | TGTGCCAGCAGCTTGAGAATTGACACTGAAGCTTTCTTT
. | TRBJ1-2 | TRBV7-2 | . | CASSLPRVNYGYTF | TGTGCCAGCAGCCTCCCCAGGGTCAACTATGGCTACACCTTC
TRBD2 | TRBJ2-7 | TRBV2 | . | CASSSAGVVYEQYF | TGTGCCAGCAGCTCCGCGGGGGTGGTCTACGAGCAGTACTTC
TRBD2 | TRBJ2-3 | TRBV18 | few | CASSPRTSGNWADTQYF | TGTGCCAGCTCACCTAGGACTAGCGGAAATTGGGCGGATACGCAGTATTTT
TRBD2 | TRBJ2-1 | TRBV7-9 | few | CASSLGGGVLDEQFF | TGTGCCAGCAGCTTAGGGGGAGGGGTGCTCGATGAGCAGTTCTTC
TRBD1 | TRBJ2-3 | TRBV5-6 | few | CASSFRQGEYTQYF | TGTGCCAGCAGCTTCCGACAGGGGGAATATACGCAGTATTTT
TRBD2 | TRBJ2-3 | TRBV5-4 | few | CASSLKTSGSTDTQYF | TGTGCCAGCAGCCTCAAGACTAGCGGGAGCACAGATACGCAGTATTTT
. | TRBJ2-1 | TRBV7-2 | few | CASSQDWTTNNEQFF | TGCGCCAGCAGCCAAGATTGGACAACAAACAATGAGCAGTTCTTC
. | TRBJ2-1 | TRBV14 | few | CASSQVMGREIF | TGTGCCAGCAGCCAAGTTATGGGCCGTGAGATCTTC
TRBD2 | TRBJ2-7 | TRBV2 | once | CASNPAGASVEQYF | TGTGCCAGCAATCCGGCGGGAGCTTCCGTCGAGCAGTACTTC
. | TRBJ1-2 | TRBV5-4 | . | CASSLVGTPQLLYGYTF | TGTGCCAGCAGCTTGGTCGGGACTCCTCAACTGTTATATGGCTACACCTTC
TRBD2 | TRBJ2-1 | TRBV7-2 | few | CASITLAGGEQFF | TGTGCCAGCATCACCCTAGCGGGAGGTGAGCAGTTCTTC
. | TRBJ1-2 | TRBV11-3 | . | CASSLLSSGRDF | TGTGCCAGCAGCTTGTTATCTTCTGGGAGAGACTTC
. | TRBJ1-3 | TRBV23-1 | few | CASSSIIGRQGNTIYF | TGCGCCAGCAGTTCAATAATAGGCAGGCAGGGAAACACCATATATTTT
TRBD1 | TRBJ2-1 | TRBV28 | . | CASRRDRDGEQFF | TGTGCCAGCAGGCGGGACAGGGATGGTGAGCAGTTCTTC
. | TRBJ2-7 | TRBV10-3 | few | CAISNREGSYEQYF | TGTGCCATCAGTAACAGGGAAGGCTCCTACGAGCAGTACTTC
TRBD2 | TRBJ2-1 | TRBV30 | . | CAWSAVEAGGAEQFF | TGTGCCTGGAGTGCAGTTGAAGCGGGAGGAGCTGAGCAGTTCTTC
TRBD2 | TRBJ2-1 | TRBV2 | few | CASGGLAGGPDEQFF | TGTGCCAGCGGGGGACTAGCGGGAGGTCCGGATGAGCAGTTCTTC
TRBD1 | TRBJ2-1 | TRBV25-1 | few | CASSDDRAHDEQFF | TGTGCCAGCAGTGACGACAGGGCACATGATGAGCAGTTCTTC
. | TRBJ1-1 | TRBV5-1 | . | CASSMPSDRPNTEAFF | TGCGCCAGCAGCATGCCTTCGGACAGACCCAACACTGAAGCTTTCTTT
TRBD1 | TRBJ2-3 | TRBV5-1 | . | CASSLVGQGTDTQYF | TGCGCCAGCAGCTTGGTGGGACAGGGGACAGATACGCAGTATTTT
. | TRBJ1-5 | TRBV7-9 | few | CAGGDSNQPQHF | TGTGCCGGAGGGGATAGCAATCAGCCCCAGCATTTT
. | TRBJ2-5 | TRBV7-9 | . | CASSLDGGHARGDF | TGTGCCAGCAGCTTAGACGGGGGGCACGCTCGGGGCGACTTC
. | TRBJ2-5 | TRBV5-1 | . | CASSWGDSQETQYF | TGCGCCAGCAGCTGGGGGGACAGTCAAGAGACCCAGTACTTC
. | TRBJ1-1 | TRBV7-2 | . | CASSLAGGSPEAFF | TGTGCCAGCAGCTTAGCTGGGGGCTCGCCAGAAGCTTTCTTT
TRBD1 | TRBJ2-1 | TRBV18 | few | CASGGTGIYNEQFF | TGTGCCAGCGGCGGGACAGGGATATACAATGAGCAGTTCTTC
TRBD2 | TRBJ2-5 | TRBV6-6 | . | CASSYIAGDQETQYF | TGTGCCAGCAGTTACATAGCGGGGGACCAAGAGACCCAGTACTTC
. | TRBJ2-7 | TRBV7-6 | many | CASSLPQSYEQYF | TGTGCCAGCAGCTTACCCCAATCCTACGAGCAGTACTTC
. | TRBJ1-5 | TRBV4-3 | many | CASSQDPQGGSNQPQHF | TGCGCCAGCAGCCAAGACCCACAGGGTGGGAGCAATCAGCCCCAGCATTTT
. | TRBJ1-3 | TRBV29-1 | many | CSVNQGSTGNTIYF | TGCAGCGTTAACCAGGGCTCTACTGGAAACACCATATATTTT
. | TRBJ2-3 | TRBV2 | . | CASSEVTDAQYF | TGTGCCAGCAGTGAGGTGACAGACGCGCAGTATTTT
. | TRBJ1-1 | TRBV30 | few | CAWRRTLNTEAFF | TGTGCCTGGAGGAGGACTCTGAACACTGAAGCTTTCTTT
. | TRBJ2-7 | TRBV7-2 | few | CASSRPGYEQYF | TGTGCCAGCAGCCGGCCAGGGTACGAGCAGTACTTC
. | TRBJ1-6 | TRBV10-3 | few | CAISGQAYNSPLHF | TGTGCCATCAGTGGACAGGCCTATAATTCACCCCTCCACTTT
TRBD2 | TRBJ2-7 | TRBV23-1 | few | CASSSGRGGLEQYF | TGCGCCAGCAGCTCCGGACGGGGGGGACTCGAGCAGTACTTC
. | TRBJ2-5 | TRBV7-8 | few | CASSLGSRTAQRETQYF | TGTGCCAGCAGCTTAGGATCCAGGACAGCCCAGCGGGAGACCCAGTACTTC
. | TRBJ2-7 | TRBV6-6 | . | CASTDRRGPPYEQYF | TGTGCCAGCACCGACAGACGTGGACCTCCCTACGAGCAGTACTTC
. | TRBJ2-7 | TRBV6-5 | few | CASRGLSYEQYF | TGTGCCAGCCGAGGGTTATCCTACGAGCAGTACTTC
. | TRBJ2-1 | TRBV5-1 | . | CASSPSRSQSSNEQFF | TGCGCCAGCAGCCCAAGTAGGTCCCAGTCTAGCAATGAGCAGTTCTTC
. | TRBJ2-5 | TRBV10-3 | few | CASSRSETQYF | TGTGCCAGCAGTCGGTCGGAGACCCAGTACTTC
TRBD2 | TRBJ2-3 | TRBV11-1 | few | CASSNPGLNPDTQYF | TGTGCCAGCAGCAACCCGGGACTAAACCCAGATACGCAGTATTTT
. | TRBJ2-7 | TRBV7-6 | . | CASSLEGPYEQYF | TGTGCCAGCAGCTTGGAGGGCCCCTACGAGCAGTACTTC
. | TRBJ1-2 | TRBV29-1 | few | CSVVTQNGYGYTF | TGCAGCGTTGTTACCCAGAACGGGTATGGCTACACCTTC
. | TRBJ2-2 | TRBV7-2 | few | CASSLRITNTGELFF | TGTGCCAGCAGCTTGCGCATCACGAACACCGGGGAGCTGTTTTTT
. | TRBJ1-5 | TRBV19 | . | CASSRTGRGQPQHF | TGTGCCAGTAGTAGGACGGGCCGGGGTCAGCCCCAGCATTTT
. | TRBJ1-4 | TRBV6-6 | few | CAGGRANEKLFF | TGTGCCGGGGGCAGGGCTAATGAAAAACTGTTTTTT
TRBD1 | TRBJ1-4 | TRBV6-5 | few | CASSDRETEKLFF | TGTGCCAGCAGTGACAGGGAAACTGAAAAACTGTTTTTT